This T cell receptor beta chain is drawn from a study of T cell responses to AZD1222 COVID-19 vaccine. Study-level results: Baseline serostatus was positive in only five to seven AZD1222 recipients. Unmutated variant regions are reportedly the target of nearly half of TCRs that are spike-specific. A mostly white British donor set with more females was recruited, and clonal diversity was possibly underestimated. Researchers took repertoire samples only after the peak T cell response had come.

V dropped 6 bases and J dropped 4 bases, with 9 bases sitting between them. The length of the CDR3 is 12 residues. Germline loops: CDR1 MNHEY, CDR2 SVGAGI. Here immunoSEQ multiplex PCR was the method, and the copy in TCRdb shows in-frame clones only, minus some. The sample comprises fewer than 150,000 clones, roughly 93% of which are singletons, and 6.5% to 8.5% rests with the top ten. Notes on this clone: Its antigen remains unidentified.

The origin of this receptor is an adult who received the AZD1222 COVID-19 vaccine. The sample consisted of peripheral blood, taken 28 days after the second AZD1222 dose. The chain carries TRBV6-5 and TRBJ1-1; D uncertain. The CDR3 sequence is CASSHGGTEAFF. The CDR3 DNA reads TGTGCCAGCAGCCATGGTGGCACTGAAGCTTTCTTT.